Following are 8 T cell receptor beta chains from one sample sequenced in a study of T cell clusters in autoimmune cytopenias. Tens of thousands of genome equivalents of blood DNA were amplified for TRB. One tube held mixed TRB-A and TRB-B primer pools for touch-down PCR. TCRdb re-called the multiplex PCR reads and catalogs CDR3 proteins one per entry, DNA excluded. The sample table sets out fewer than 5,000 distinct CDR3 sequences. These data also featured in a second study, about T cell repertoires in aging, cancer and after chemotherapy.

Sequencing used peripheral blood. The receptors stem from a human donor in good health.

This clonotype is deemed medium-sized by its frequency. The rearrangement joins TRBV19 to TRBJ1-6. From germline, CDR1 is LNHDA and CDR2 SQIVND (reference sequence). The length of the CDR3 is 14 residues. CDR3 sequence: CASSTDGGNSPLHF.

This chain uses TRBV20-1 with TRBJ2-7; TCRdb indicates TRBD2, and absent DNA this call remains unverified. CDR3 length: 15 amino acids. CDR1 DFQATT and CDR2 SNEGSKA come from the germline V gene (reference sequence). The CDR3 spells CSARDETSGSYEQYF.

V is TRBV27 and J is TRBJ2-5; TCRdb outputs TRBD1, but without DNA this stays unchecked. Germline assignment: CDR1 MNHEY and CDR2 SMNVEV (reference sequence). CDR3 length: 15 amino acids. The CDR3 protein is CASTYRTGGSETQYF.

The chain uses TRBV27 and TRBJ2-2; TCRdb calls TRBD2, which cannot be checked without DNA. CDR3 length equals 14 residues. Germline V lookup: CDR1 MNHEY, CDR2 SMNVEV (reference sequence). CDR3 amino acids: CASSLLAGTGELFF.

The CDR3 sequence is CASSDYESGRAGNTIYF. V usage is TRBV6-4 and J usage is TRBJ1-3; the D call of TRBD1 rests on TCRdb alone, since no DNA is present to check it. This CDR3 has 17 residues. Germline V gives CDR1 MRHNA, CDR2 SNTAGT.

V is TRBV7-2 and J is TRBJ2-3; there is no DNA to check the TCRdb D call of TRBD2. The CDR3 runs to 14 residues. Germline CDR1 SGHTA, CDR2 FQGNSA. CDR3 protein: CASRGPASTDTQYF.

This clonotype is labeled medium-sized based on frequency. The chain recombines TRBV29-1 with TRBJ2-2; with no DNA, the TCRdb D assignment of TRBD1 cannot be verified. The CDR3 is 14 residues long. Germline CDR1 SQVTM, CDR2 ANQGSEA. CDR3 amino acids: CSVAGPRGTGELFF.

The rearrangement uses TRBV4-2 and TRBJ2-6; checking the TCRdb D call of TRBD1 is not possible without DNA. Germline V gives CDR1 LGHNA, CDR2 YNFKEQ. This CDR3 has 17 amino acids. The CDR3 here is CASSQAGQGSGANVLTF.